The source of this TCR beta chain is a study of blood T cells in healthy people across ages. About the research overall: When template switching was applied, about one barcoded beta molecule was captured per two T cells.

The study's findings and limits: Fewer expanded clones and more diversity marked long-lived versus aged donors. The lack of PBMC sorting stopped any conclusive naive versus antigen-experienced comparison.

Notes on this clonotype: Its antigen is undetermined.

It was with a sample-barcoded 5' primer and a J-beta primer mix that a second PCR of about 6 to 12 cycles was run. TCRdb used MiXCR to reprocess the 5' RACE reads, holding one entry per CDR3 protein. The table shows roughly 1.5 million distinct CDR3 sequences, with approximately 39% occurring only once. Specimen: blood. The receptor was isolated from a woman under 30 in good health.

CDR3 DNA sequence: TGTGCCAGCAGAGGACAGGAGCGCTACGAGCAGTACTTC. Translating it yields CASRGQERYEQYF. This chain joins TRBV27 and TRBJ2-7; TRBD1 matches 7 bases. Germline V gene sequence: CDR1 MNHEY, CDR2 SMNVEV (reference sequence). Germline trimming cut 6 bases from V and 3 bases from J; bases unmatched to any gene: 5. The CDR3 covers 13 residues.